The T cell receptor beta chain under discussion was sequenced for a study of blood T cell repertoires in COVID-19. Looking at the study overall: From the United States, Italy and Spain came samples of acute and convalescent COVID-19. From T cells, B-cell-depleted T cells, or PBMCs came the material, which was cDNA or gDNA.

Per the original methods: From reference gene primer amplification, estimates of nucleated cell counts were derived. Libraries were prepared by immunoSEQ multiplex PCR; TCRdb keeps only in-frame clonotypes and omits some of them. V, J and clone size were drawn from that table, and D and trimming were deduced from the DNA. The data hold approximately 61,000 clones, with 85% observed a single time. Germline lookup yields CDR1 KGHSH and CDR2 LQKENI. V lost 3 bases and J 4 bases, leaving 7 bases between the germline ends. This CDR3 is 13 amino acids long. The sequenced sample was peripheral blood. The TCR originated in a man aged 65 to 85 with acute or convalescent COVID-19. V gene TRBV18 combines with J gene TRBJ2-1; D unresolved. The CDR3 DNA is TGTGCCAGCTCACCCATCAGTTACAATGAGCAGTTCTTC. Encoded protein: CASSPISYNEQFF.